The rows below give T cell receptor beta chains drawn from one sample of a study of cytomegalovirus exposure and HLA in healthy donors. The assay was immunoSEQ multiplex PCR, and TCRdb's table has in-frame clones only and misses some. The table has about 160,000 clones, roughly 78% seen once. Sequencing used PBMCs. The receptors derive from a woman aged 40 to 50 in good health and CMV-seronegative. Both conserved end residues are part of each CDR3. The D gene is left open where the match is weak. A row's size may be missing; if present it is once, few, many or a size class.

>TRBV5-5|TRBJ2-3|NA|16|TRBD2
CASSFSGGWDTDTQYF
TGTGCCAGCAGCTTTTCGGGAGGGTGGGACACAGATACGCAGTATTTT
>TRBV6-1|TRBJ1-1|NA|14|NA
CASSESTENTEAFF
TGTGCCAGCAGTGAATCCACAGAGAACACTGAAGCTTTCTTT
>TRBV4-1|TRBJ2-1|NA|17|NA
CASGGTYLSSSYNEQFF
TGCGCCAGCGGCGGGACGTATCTTTCGAGCTCCTACAATGAGCAGTTCTTC
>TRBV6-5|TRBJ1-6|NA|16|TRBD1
CASSYSRDRALRPLHF
TGTGCCAGCAGTTACTCACGGGACAGGGCGCTGAGGCCCCTCCACTTT
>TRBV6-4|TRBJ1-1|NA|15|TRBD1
CASRSQGAGATEAFF
TGTGCCAGCAGGTCCCAGGGGGCTGGGGCCACTGAAGCTTTCTTT
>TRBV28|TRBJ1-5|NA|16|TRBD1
CASSYTGGSLNQPQHF
TGTGCCAGCAGTTATACAGGGGGGTCTCTCAATCAGCCCCAGCATTTT
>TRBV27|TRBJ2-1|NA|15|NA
CASSFPGLSYNEQFF
TGTGCCAGCAGTTTCCCGGGACTGTCCTACAATGAGCAGTTCTTC
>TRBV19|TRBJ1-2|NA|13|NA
CASKERSNYGYTF
TGTGCCAGTAAGGAGAGGAGCAACTATGGCTACACCTTC
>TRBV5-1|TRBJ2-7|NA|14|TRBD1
CASSSGQGYYEQYF
TGCGCCAGCAGCTCCGGACAGGGGTACTACGAGCAGTACTTC
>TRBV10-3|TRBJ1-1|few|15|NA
CAISEDQGLRTEAFF
TGTGCCATCAGTGAGGATCAGGGCTTGAGAACTGAAGCTTTCTTT
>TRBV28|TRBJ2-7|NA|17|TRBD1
CASSFGVGQGGPYEQYF
TGTGCCAGCAGTTTTGGTGTCGGACAGGGAGGACCCTACGAGCAGTACTTC
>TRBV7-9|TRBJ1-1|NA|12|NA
CASSLGTAEAFF
TGTGCCAGCAGCTTAGGGACAGCCGAAGCTTTCTTT
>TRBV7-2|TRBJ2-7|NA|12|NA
CASSLFGYEQYF
TGTGCCAGCAGCCTCTTCGGGTACGAGCAGTACTTC
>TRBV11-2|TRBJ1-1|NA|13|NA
CASSSHMNTEAFF
TGTGCCAGCAGCAGTCACATGAACACTGAAGCTTTCTTT
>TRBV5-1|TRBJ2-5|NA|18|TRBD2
CASSIPTSGGAGQETQYF
TGCGCCAGCAGCATTCCGACTAGCGGGGGGGCAGGACAAGAGACCCAGTACTTC
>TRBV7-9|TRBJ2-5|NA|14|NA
CASSLGGHAETQYF
TGTGCCAGCAGCTTAGGTGGGCATGCGGAGACCCAGTACTTC
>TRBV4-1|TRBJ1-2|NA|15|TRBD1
CASSLMSRGRDGYTF
TGCGCCAGCAGCCTGATGAGTAGGGGGCGGGATGGCTACACCTTC
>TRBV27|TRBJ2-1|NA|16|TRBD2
CASSLSASGGAREQFF
TGTGCCAGCAGTTTATCGGCTAGCGGGGGGGCACGTGAGCAGTTCTTC
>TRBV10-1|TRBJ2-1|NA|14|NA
CASNRGAHYNEQFF
TGCGCCAGCAACCGGGGGGCCCACTACAATGAGCAGTTCTTC
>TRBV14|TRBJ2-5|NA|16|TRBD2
CASSQGGGGAGETQYF
TGTGCCAGCAGCCAAGGTGGCGGGGGGGCCGGAGAGACCCAGTACTTC
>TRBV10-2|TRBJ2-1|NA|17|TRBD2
CASSERLAGISYNEQFF
TGCGCCAGCAGTGAAAGACTAGCGGGAATCTCCTACAATGAGCAGTTCTTC
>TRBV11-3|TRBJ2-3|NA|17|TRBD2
CASSAGTSGGYTDTQYF
TGTGCCAGCAGCGCCGGGACTAGCGGGGGATACACAGATACGCAGTATTTT
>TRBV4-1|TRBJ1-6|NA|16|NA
CASSQDLRGLGSPLHF
TGCGCCAGCAGCCAAGATCTCCGGGGACTCGGGTCACCCCTCCACTTT
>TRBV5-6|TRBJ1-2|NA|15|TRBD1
CASSLTGNWDYGYTF
TGTGCCAGCAGTTTGACAGGGAATTGGGACTATGGCTACACCTTC
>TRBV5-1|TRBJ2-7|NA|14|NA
CASSLDRSSYEQYF
TGCGCCAGCAGCTTGGATAGGAGCTCCTACGAGCAGTACTTC
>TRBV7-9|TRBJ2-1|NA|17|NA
CASSFISSGEHYNEQFF
TGTGCCAGCAGCTTCATCTCTTCGGGGGAACACTACAATGAGCAGTTCTTC